This T cell receptor (beta chain) was obtained from a study of T-cell reconstitution after alpha-beta-depleted transplantation in children. Remarks on this clonotype: As yet, its antigen is unknown.

V was clipped by 4 bases and J by 5 bases, with 21 bases between them. Germline lookup yields CDR1 SGDLS and CDR2 YYNGEE. CDR3 length: 16 amino acids. Notes on the study in general: T cells produced anew were the main source of T-cell counts and diversity one year after transplant. Certain patients had high TCRbeta diversity at day 60, and it came from recipient T cells and thymic progenitors that survived. In patients about two months after transplant, alpha-beta T cells reportedly arose from several hundred expanded graft clones.

For TCRbeta, the library was prepared with unique molecular identifiers. Via MiXCR, TCRdb re-called the PCR reads, giving one row per CDR3 protein. The data contain 90,000 to 100,000 distinct CDR3 sequences, around 22% of them singletons. The specimen comprised PBMCs, sampled before TCRalphabeta/CD19-depleted stem cell transplant. The source of this sequence is a boy aged 2 to 9 with acute lymphoblastic leukemia, due to receive a stem cell transplant. This chain links TRBV9 with TRBJ2-5; perhaps D is TRBD1 or TRBD2 (6 bases each). CDR3 sequence: CASSPRGGGEWETQYF. The CDR3 bases are TGTGCCAGCAGCCCCCGAGGAGGGGGTGAGTGGGAGACCCAGTACTTC.